The T cell receptor (beta chain) under discussion was sequenced for a study of B cell selection in AIRE deficiency. Study-level findings and limits: CDR3s were shorter in shared Treg sequences, reflecting few non-templated nucleotide insertions.

This clone was observed a few times. No antigen is known for it. TCRdb's table, derived via immunoSEQ multiplex PCR, lists solely in-frame clones and lacks some. The sample consists of some 24,000 clones, roughly 95% of them appearing once. The sorted conventional CD4 T cells were gated as CD4+CD127+. The source material was CD4+CD127+ conventional T cells sorted from PBMCs. The sequence derives from a human donor in good health.

The CDR3 is CASSLAGRGEGYTF. The CDR3 bases are TGTGCCAGCAGCTTGGCAGGGCGAGGGGAAGGCTACACCTTC. The genes are TRBV5-6 and TRBJ1-2, with D possibly matching TRBD1 (5 bases). CDR1 is SGHDT and CDR2 is YYEEEE in the germline V gene. V lost 0 bases and J lost 8, with 14 bases in between. The CDR3 length is 14 residues.